This entry concerns a single TCR beta chain. What it recognizes is unknown. These data belong to a study of T cells after posttransplantation cyclophosphamide. Germline V gene sequence: CDR1 MNHEY, CDR2 SVGAGI. V was cut by 0 bases and J by 6 bases, with 9 bases left in between. The CDR3 covers 14 residues. Here immunoSEQ multiplex PCR was the method, and the copy in TCRdb shows in-frame clones only, minus some. Of some 53,000 clones listed, roughly 86% are singletons. Points from the study as a whole: TRB clonality was highly associated with recipient CMV seropositivity and reactivation.

The clonotype was recovered from a man aged 25 to 40 with a blood cancer, CMV-positive, and with a related stem cell donor. The rearrangement links TRBV6-5 to TRBJ2-1; D possibly corresponds to TRBD2 (7 bases). The specimen sequenced was PBMCs. DNA of the CDR3: TGTGCCAGCAGTTACTCGAGGGGGGGCAATGAGCAGTTCTTC. Its protein is CASSYSRGGNEQFF.